The sequence of this T cell receptor (beta chain) was determined in a study of glioma-infiltrating T cells. TCR alpha and beta CDR3 regions were amplified from RNA using iRepertoire nested multiplex PCR. Input was roughly 85-450 ng of tissue mRNA or PBMC total RNA. From the multiplex PCR reads, TCRdb called clonotypes with MiXCR, one entry per CDR3 protein. The data show tens of thousands of distinct CDR3 sequences, approximately 42% seen once. This clonotype was detected many times. Sequencing was carried out using glioma tissue, nonneoplastic brain tissue, or PBMCs (not recorded which). The sequence derives from a human donor with low-grade glioma or glioblastoma, undergoing nonglioma brain surgery, or in good health (not recorded which).

The CDR3 protein is CASSWFRMNTEAFF. CDR3 sequence (DNA): TGTGCCAGCAGTTGGTTCAGGATGAACACTGAAGCTTTCTTT. This chain joins TRBV12-3 or TRBV12-4 and TRBJ1-1; D is ambiguous. Trimming removed 4 bases from V and 0 bases from J, with 9 bases in between. The CDR3 consists of 14 residues.